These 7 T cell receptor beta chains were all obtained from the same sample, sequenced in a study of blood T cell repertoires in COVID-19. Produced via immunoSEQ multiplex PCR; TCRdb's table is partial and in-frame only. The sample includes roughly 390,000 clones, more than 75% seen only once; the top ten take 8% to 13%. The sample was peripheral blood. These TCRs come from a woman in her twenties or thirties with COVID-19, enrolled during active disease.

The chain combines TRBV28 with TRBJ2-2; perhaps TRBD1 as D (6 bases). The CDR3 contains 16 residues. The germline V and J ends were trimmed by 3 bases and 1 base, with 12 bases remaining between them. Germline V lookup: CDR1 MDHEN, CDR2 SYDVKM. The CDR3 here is CASSFHRVENTGELFF. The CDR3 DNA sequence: TGTGCCAGCAGTTTTCACAGGGTGGAGAACACCGGGGAGCTGTTTTTT.

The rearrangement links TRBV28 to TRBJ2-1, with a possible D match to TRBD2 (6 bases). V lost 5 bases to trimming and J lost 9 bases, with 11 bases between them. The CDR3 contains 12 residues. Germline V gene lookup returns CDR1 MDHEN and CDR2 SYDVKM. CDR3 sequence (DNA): TGTGCCAGCAGTCCCGGCGGGGTTGAGCAGTTCTTC. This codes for CASSPGGVEQFF.

CDR3 residues: CSASLGGRRDTQYF. In DNA form, the CDR3 reads TGCAGTGCTAGTCTTGGCGGGAGACGTGATACGCAGTATTTT. This chain joins TRBV20-1 and TRBJ2-3; the match to TRBD2 covers 7 bases. The V and J ends lost 3 bases and 6 bases, in that order; junction bases with no gene match: 9. Germline V CDR1 and CDR2: DFQATT, SNEGSKA (reference sequence). The CDR3 is 14 amino acids.

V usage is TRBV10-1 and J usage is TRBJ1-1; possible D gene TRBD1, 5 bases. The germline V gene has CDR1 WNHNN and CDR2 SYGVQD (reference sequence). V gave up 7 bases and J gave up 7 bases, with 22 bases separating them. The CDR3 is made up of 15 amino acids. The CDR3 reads CASTWGREVKSEAFF. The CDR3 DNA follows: TGCGCCAGCACGTGGGGGAGGGAAGTCAAAAGTGAAGCTTTCTTT.

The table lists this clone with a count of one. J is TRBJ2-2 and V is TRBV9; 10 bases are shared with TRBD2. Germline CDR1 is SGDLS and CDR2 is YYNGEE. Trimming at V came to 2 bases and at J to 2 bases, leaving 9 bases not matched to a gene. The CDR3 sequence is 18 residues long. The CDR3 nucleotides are TGTGCCAGCAGCGTGTTCTGGACTAGCGGAATTAACACCGGGGAGCTGTTTTTT. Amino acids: CASSVFWTSGINTGELFF.

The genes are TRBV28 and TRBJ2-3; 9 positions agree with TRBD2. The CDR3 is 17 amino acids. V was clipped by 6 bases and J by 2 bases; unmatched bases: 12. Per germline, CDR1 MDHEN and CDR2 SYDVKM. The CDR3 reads CASSPPGSSGTTDTQYF. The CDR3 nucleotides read TGTGCCAGCAGCCCCCCGGGTTCTAGCGGGACCACAGATACGCAGTATTTT. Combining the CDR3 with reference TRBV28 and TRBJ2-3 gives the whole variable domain DVKVTQSSRYLVKRTGEKVFLECVQDMDHENMFWYRQDPGLGLRLIYFSYDVKMKEKGDIPEGYSVSREKKERFSLILESASTNQTSMYLCASSPPGSSGTTDTQYFGPGTRLTVL.

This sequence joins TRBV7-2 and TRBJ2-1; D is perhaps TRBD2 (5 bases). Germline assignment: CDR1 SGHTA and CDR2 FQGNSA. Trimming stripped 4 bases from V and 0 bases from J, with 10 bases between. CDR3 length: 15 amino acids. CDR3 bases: TGTGCCAGCAGCTGGTCGGGGAGCTCCTACAATGAGCAGTTCTTC. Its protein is CASSWSGSSYNEQFF.